This TCR beta chain was observed in a study of T-cell memory formation after mild COVID-19. CDR1 is DFQATT and CDR2 is SNEGSKA in the germline V gene (reference sequence). The CDR3 consists of 17 residues. Losses at the gene ends were 0 bases for V and 2 bases for J; bases not matched to a gene: 13. TCRdb reprocessed the 5' RACE reads with MiXCR, giving one entry per CDR3 protein. The profile shows 560,000 or so distinct CDR3 sequences, roughly 17% of them singletons. This sequence joins TRBV20-1 and TRBJ2-7, with 7 bases identical to TRBD1. The sample consisted of PBMCs or a T cell subset sorted from them (not recorded which). The TCR was taken from an adult woman who had mild COVID-19 (a few samples of this study predate the infection). Cell type and time point are not known. CDR3 nucleotides: TGCAGTGCTAGAGAAACAGGGGCCGCGCCCAGTCCCTACGAGCAGTACTTC. Translated: CSARETGAAPSPYEQYF.